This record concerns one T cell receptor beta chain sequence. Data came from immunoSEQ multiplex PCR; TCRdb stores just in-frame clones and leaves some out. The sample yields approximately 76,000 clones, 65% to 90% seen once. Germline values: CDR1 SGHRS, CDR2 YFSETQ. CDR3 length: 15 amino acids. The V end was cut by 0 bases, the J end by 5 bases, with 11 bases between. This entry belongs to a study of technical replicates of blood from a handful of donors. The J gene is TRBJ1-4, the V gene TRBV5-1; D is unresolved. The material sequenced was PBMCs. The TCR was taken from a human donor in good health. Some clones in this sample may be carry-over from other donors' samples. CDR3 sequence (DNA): TGCGCCAGCAGCTTGGTTCCACAGAAAAATGAAAAACTGTTTTTT. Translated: CASSLVPQKNEKLFF.